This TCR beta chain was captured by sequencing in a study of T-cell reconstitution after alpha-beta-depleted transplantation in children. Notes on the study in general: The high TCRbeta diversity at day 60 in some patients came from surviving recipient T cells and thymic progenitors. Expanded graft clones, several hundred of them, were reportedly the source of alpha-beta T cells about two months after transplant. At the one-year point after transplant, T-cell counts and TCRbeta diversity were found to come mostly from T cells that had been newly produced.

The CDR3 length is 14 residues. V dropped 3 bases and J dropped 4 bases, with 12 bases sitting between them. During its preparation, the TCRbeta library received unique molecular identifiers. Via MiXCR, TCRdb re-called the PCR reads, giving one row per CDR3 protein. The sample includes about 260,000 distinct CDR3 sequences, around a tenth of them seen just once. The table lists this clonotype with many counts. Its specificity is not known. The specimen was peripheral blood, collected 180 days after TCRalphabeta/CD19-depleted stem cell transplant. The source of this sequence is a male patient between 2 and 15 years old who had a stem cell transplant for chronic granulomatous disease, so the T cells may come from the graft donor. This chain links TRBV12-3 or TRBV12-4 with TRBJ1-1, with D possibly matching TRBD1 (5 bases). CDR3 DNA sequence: TGTGCCAGCAGTTTTATTCTGGGGGGCACTGAAGCTTTCTTT. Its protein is CASSFILGGTEAFF.